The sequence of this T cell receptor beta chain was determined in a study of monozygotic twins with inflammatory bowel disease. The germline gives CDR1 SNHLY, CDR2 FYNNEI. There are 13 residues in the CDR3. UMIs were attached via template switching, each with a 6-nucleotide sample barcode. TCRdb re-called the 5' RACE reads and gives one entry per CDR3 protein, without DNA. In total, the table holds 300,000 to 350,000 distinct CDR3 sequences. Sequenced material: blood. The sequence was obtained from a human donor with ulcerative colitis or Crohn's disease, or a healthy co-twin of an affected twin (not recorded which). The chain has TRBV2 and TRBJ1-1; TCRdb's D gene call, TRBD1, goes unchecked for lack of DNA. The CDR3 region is CASRPQRTIGAFF.